Below, one T cell receptor beta chain is given with its context. This CDR3 contains 16 residues. V trimming: 2 bases; J trimming: 2 bases; junction bases outside the gene matches: 7. Germline-derived CDR1 and CDR2 are SGHRS and YFSETQ. This specimen belongs to a study of T cell changes during pregnancy in multiple sclerosis. Method: immunoSEQ multiplex PCR; TCRdb's copy keeps in-frame clones and lacks some. This table has roughly 27,000 clones, 90% to 95% appearing once. The clonotype comes from a female donor with multiple sclerosis, enrolled in a pregnancy study. Material: CD4+ T cells from peripheral blood mononuclear cells, obtained in the first trimester of pregnancy. The J gene is TRBJ2-3, the V gene TRBV5-1, with 8 bases matching TRBD2. The CDR3 region has the DNA TGCGCCAGCAGCTTTGACGGGGGGGTATACACAGATACGCAGTATTTT. Its protein is CASSFDGGVYTDTQYF.